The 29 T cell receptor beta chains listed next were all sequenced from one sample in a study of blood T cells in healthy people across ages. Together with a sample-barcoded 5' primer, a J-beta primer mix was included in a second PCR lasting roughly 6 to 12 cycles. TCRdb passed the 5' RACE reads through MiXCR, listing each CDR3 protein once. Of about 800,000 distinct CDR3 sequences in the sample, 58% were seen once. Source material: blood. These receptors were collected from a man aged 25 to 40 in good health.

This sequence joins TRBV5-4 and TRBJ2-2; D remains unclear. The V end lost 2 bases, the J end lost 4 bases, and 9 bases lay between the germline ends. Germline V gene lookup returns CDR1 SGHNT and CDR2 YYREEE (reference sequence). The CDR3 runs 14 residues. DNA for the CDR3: TGTGCCAGCAGCTTCTATGGAGCCACCGGGGAGCTGTTTTTT. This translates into CASSFYGATGELFF.

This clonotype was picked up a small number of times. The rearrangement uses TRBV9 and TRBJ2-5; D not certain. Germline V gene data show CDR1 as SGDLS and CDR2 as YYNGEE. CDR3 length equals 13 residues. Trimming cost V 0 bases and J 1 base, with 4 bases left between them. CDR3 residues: CASSVGAQETQYF. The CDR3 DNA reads TGTGCCAGCAGCGTAGGGGCCCAAGAGACCCAGTACTTC. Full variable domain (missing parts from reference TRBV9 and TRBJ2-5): DSGVTQTPKHLITATGQRVTLRCSPRSGDLSVYWYQQSLDQGLQFLIQYYNGEERAKGNILERFSAQQFPDLHSELNLSSLELGDSALYFCASSVGAQETQYFGPGTRLLVL.

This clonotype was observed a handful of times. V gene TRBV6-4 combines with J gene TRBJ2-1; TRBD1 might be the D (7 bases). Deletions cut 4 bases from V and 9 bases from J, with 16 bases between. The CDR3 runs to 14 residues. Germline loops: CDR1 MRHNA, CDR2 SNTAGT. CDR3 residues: CASSGEEGAGEQFF. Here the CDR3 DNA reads TGTGCCAGCAGTGGGGAGGAGGGGGCCGGTGAGCAGTTCTTC.

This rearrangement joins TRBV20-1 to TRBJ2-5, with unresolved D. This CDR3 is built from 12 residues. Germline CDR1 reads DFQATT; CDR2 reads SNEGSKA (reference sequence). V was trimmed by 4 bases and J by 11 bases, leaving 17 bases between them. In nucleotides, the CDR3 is TGCAGTGCTACTGGACCACGGATAGAGCAGTACTTC. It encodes CSATGPRIEQYF.

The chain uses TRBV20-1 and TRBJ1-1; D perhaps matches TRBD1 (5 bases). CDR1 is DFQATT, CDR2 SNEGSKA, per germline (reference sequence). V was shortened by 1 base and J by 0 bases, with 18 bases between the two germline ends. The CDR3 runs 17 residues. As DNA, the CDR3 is TGCAGTGCTAGAGCCCCAGGTAGGGGCGTACTGAACACTGAAGCTTTCTTT. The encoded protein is CSARAPGRGVLNTEAFF.

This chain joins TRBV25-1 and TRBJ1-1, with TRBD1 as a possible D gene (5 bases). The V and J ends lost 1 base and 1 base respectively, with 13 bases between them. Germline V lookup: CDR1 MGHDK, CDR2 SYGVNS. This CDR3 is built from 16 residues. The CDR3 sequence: CASSEWRAGRNTEAFF. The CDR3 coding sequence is TGTGCCAGCAGTGAATGGAGGGCAGGGCGGAACACTGAAGCTTTCTTT.

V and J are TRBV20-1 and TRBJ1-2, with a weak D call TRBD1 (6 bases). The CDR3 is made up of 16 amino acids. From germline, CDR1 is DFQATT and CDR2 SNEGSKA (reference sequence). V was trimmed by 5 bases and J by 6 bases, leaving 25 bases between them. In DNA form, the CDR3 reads TGCAGTGCTCCTATAGGTCCAGGGACAAGGGGAAATGGCTACACCTTC. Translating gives CSAPIGPGTRGNGYTF.

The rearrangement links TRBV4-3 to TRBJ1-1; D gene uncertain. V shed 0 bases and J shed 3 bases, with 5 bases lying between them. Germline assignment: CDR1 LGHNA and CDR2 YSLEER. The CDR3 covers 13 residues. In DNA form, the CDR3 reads TGCGCCAGCAGCCAAGAAGGGTACACTGAAGCTTTCTTT. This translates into CASSQEGYTEAFF.

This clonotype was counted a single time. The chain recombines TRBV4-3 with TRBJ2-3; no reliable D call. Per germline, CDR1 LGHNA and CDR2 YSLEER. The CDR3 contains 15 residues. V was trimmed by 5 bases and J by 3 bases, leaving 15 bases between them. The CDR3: CASSFLGGPTDTQYF. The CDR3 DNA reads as TGCGCCAGCAGCTTTTTGGGTGGCCCGACAGATACGCAGTATTTT.

For the CDR3, the DNA is TGCAGTGCTAGAGGGCTGGCGGGGACAGCCAACAATCAGCCCCAGCATTTT. Its protein product is CSARGLAGTANNQPQHF. The V and J genes are TRBV20-1 and TRBJ1-5; 7 bases line up with TRBD1. Trimming at V came to 1 base and at J to 3 bases, leaving 12 bases not matched to a gene. CDR1 is DFQATT, CDR2 SNEGSKA, per germline (reference sequence). The CDR3 runs 17 residues.

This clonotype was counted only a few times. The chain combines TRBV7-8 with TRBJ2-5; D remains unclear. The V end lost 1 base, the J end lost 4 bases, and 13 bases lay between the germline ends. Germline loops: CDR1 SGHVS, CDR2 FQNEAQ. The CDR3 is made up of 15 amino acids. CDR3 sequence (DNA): TGTGCCAGCAGCTTAGTCCCCTCGAGTAGAGAGACCCAGTACTTC. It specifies CASSLVPSSRETQYF.

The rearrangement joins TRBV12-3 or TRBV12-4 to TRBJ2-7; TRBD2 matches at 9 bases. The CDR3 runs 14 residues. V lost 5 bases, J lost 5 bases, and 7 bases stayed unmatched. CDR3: CASSKPGLAHEQYF. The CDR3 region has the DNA TGTGCCAGCAGTAAACCGGGACTAGCCCACGAGCAGTACTTC.

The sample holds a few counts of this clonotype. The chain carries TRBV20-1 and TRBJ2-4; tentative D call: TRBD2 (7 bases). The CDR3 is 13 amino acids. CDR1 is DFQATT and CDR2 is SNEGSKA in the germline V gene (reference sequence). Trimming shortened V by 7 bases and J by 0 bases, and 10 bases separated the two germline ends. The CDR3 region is CSVAGAAKNIQYF. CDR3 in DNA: TGCAGTGTTGCGGGGGCAGCCAAAAACATTCAGTACTTC.

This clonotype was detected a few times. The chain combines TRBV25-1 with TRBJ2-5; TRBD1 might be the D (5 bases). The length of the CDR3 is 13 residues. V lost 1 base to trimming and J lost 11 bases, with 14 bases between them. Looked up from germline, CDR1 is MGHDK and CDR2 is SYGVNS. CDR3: CASSESRRGEQYF. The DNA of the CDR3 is TGTGCCAGCAGTGAATCCCGAAGGGGTGAGCAGTACTTC. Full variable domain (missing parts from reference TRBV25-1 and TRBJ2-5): EADIYQTPRYLVIGTGKKITLECSQTMGHDKMYWYQQDPGMELHLIHYSYGVNSTEKGDLSSESTVSRIRTEHFPLTLESARPSHTSQYLCASSESRRGEQYFGPGTRLLVL.

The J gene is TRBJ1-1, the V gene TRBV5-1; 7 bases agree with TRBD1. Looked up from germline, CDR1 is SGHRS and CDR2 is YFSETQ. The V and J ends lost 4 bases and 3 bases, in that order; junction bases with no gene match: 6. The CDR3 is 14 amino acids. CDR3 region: CASSVTGLYTEAFF. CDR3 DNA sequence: TGCGCCAGCAGCGTGACAGGGTTATACACTGAAGCTTTCTTT.

CDR3 bases: TGTGCCAGCAGCCAAAATAAGGGGGGGGCATCTACGAGGCAGTACTTC. This encodes CASSQNKGGASTRQYF. The chain is built from TRBV7-2 and TRBJ2-5, with a weak D call TRBD2 (7 bases). The CDR3 is made up of 16 amino acids. Looked up from germline, CDR1 is SGHTA and CDR2 is FQGNSA. V lost 5 bases and J 11 bases, leaving 27 bases between the germline ends.

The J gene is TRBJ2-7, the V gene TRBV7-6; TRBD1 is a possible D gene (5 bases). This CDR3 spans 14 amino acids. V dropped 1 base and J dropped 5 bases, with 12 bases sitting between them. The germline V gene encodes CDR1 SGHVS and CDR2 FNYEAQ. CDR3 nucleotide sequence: TGTGCCAGCAGCTTAGACGGACAAATCAACGAGCAGTACTTC. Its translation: CASSLDGQINEQYF. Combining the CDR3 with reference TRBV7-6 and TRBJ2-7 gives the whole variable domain GAGVSQSPRYKVTKRGQDVALRCDPISGHVSLYWYRQALGQGPEFLTYFNYEAQQDKSGLPNDRFSAERPEGSISTLTIQRTEQRDSAMYRCASSLDGQINEQYFGPGTRLTVT.

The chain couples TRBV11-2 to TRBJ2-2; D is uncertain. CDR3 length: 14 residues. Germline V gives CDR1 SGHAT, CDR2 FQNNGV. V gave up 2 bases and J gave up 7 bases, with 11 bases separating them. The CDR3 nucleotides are TGTGCCAGCAGCTTACAGGAGTTCAGCGGGGAGCTGTTTTTT. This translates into CASSLQEFSGELFF.

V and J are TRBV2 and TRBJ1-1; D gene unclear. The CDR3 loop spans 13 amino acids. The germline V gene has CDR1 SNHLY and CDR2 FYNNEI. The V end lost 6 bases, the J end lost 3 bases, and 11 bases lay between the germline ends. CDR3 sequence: CASRAESDTEAFF. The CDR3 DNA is TGTGCCAGCAGGGCAGAGAGCGACACTGAAGCTTTCTTT.

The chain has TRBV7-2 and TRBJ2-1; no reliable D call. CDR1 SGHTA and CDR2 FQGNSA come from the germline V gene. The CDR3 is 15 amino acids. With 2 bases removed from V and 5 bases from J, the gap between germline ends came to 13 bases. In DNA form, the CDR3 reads TGTGCCAGCAGCTTAACCCCCGCGGAAAACAATGAGCAGTTCTTC. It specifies CASSLTPAENNEQFF. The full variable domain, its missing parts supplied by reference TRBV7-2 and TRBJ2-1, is GAGVSQSPSNKVTEKGKDVELRCDPISGHTALYWYRQSLGQGLEFLIYFQGNSAPDKSGLPSDRFSAERTGGSVSTLTIQRTQQEDSAVYLCASSLTPAENNEQFFGPGTRLTVL.

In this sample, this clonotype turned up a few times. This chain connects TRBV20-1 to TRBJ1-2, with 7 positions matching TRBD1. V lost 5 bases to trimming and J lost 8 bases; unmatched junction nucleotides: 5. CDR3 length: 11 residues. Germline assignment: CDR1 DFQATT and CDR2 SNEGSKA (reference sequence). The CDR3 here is CSAPDRVGYTF. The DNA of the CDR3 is TGCAGTGCTCCCGACAGGGTCGGCTACACCTTC.

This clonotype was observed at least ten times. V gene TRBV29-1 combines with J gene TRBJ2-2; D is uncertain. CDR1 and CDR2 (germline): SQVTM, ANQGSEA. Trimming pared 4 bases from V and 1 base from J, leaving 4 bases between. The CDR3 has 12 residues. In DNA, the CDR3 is TGCAGCGTTGTGCGGAACACCGGGGAGCTGTTTTTT. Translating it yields CSVVRNTGELFF.

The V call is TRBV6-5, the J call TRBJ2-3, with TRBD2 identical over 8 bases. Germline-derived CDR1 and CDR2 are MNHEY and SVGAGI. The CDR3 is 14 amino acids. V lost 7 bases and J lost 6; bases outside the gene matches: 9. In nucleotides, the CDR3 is TGTGCCAGCAAACCGGGGGGGAGAGGGGATACGCAGTATTTT. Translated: CASKPGGRGDTQYF.

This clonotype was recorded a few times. The CDR3 loop reads CASSFAVEQFF. The CDR3 DNA reads as TGTGCCAGCAGCTTCGCAGTTGAGCAGTTCTTC. The V and J genes are TRBV11-2 and TRBJ2-1; D ambiguous. Trimming took off 3 bases at V and 9 bases at J, with 6 bases between the two ends. The germline V gene encodes CDR1 SGHAT and CDR2 FQNNGV. This CDR3 is built from 11 residues. The whole variable domain, remainder taken from reference TRBV11-2 and TRBJ2-1, is EAGVAQSPRYKIIEKRQSVAFWCNPISGHATLYWYQQILGQGPKLLIQFQNNGVVDDSQLPKDRFSAERLKGVDSTLKIQPAKLEDSAVYLCASSFAVEQFFGPGTRLTVL.

CDR3 region: CASRGASNTEAFF. CDR3 sequence (DNA): TGCGCCAGCAGAGGGGCGTCGAACACTGAAGCTTTCTTT. The chain combines TRBV5-1 with TRBJ1-1; D might be TRBD1 (5 bases). The CDR3 totals 13 residues. Trimming stripped 5 bases from V and 1 base from J, with 9 bases between. Germline V gene lookup returns CDR1 SGHRS and CDR2 YFSETQ. Full variable domain (outside the CDR3, taken from reference TRBV5-1 and TRBJ1-1): KAGVTQTPRYLIKTRGQQVTLSCSPISGHRSVSWYQQTPGQGLQFLFEYFSETQRNKGNFPGRFSGRQFSNSRSEMNVSTLELGDSALYLCASRGASNTEAFFGQGTRLTVV.

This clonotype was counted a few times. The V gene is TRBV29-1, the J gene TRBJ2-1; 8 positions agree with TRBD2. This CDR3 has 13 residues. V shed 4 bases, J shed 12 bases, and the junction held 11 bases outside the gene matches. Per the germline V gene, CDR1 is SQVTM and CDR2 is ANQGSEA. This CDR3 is CSVGAGASGGQFF. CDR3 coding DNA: TGCAGCGTTGGAGCGGGGGCCAGCGGAGGGCAGTTCTTC.

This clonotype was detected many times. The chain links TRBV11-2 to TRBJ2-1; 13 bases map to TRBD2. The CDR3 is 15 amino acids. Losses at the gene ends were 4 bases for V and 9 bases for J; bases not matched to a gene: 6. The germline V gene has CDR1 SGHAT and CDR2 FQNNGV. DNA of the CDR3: TGTGCCAGCAGCTGGACTAGCGGGAGTGTGGGTGAGCAGTTCTTC. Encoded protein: CASSWTSGSVGEQFF.

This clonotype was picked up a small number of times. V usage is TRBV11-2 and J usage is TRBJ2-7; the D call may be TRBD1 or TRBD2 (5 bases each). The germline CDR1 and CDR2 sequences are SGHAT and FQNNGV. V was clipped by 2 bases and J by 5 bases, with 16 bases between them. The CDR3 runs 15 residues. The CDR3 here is CASSLWRKGEDEQYF. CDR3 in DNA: TGTGCCAGCAGCTTATGGAGGAAAGGGGAAGACGAGCAGTACTTC.

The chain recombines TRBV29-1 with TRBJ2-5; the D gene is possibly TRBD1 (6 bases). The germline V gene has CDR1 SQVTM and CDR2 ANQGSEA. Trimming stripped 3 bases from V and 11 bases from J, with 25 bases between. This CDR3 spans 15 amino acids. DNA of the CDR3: TGCAGCGTTGAGGGTTTAGGGACAAAACCCTACAAGCAGTACTTC. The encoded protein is CSVEGLGTKPYKQYF.